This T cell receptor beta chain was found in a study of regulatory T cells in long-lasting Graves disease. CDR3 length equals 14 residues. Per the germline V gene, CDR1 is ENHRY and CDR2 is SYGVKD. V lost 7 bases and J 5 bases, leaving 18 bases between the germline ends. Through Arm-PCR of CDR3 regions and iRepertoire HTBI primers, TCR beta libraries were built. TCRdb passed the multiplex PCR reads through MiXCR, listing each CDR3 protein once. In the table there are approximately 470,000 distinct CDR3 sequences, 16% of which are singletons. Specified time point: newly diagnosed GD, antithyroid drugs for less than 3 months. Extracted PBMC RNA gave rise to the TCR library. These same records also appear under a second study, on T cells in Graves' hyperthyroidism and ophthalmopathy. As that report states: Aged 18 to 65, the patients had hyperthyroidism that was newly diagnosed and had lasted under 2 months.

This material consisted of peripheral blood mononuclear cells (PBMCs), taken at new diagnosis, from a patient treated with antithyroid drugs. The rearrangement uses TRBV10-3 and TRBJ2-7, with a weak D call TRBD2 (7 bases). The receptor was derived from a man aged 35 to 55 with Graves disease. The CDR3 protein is CAINDLGGADEQYF. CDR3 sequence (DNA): TGTGCCATCAACGATCTAGGGGGGGCCGACGAGCAGTACTTC.